Below are 21 T cell receptor beta chains sequenced from a single sample in a study of cytomegalovirus exposure and HLA in healthy donors. TCRdb's copy holds only in-frame clones and misses some; the assay was immunoSEQ multiplex PCR. The profile shows 130,000 to 150,000 clones, about 87% of them singletons. Sequenced material: PBMCs. The receptors here all came from a woman in her 30s in good health and CMV-seropositive.

This clone was observed a handful of times. The CDR3 coding sequence is TGTGCCAGCAGTTTAGGCAGGGGAAGGCCCCCGTACATTCAGTACTTC. Amino acid sequence: CASSLGRGRPPYIQYF. The chain combines TRBV28 with TRBJ2-4; maybe TRBD1 (6 bases). V was trimmed by 2 bases and J by 8 bases, leaving 19 bases between them. The CDR3 consists of 16 residues. Germline CDR1 and CDR2: MDHEN and SYDVKM.

This CDR3 reads CASSVDQGNYGYTF. CDR3 coding DNA: TGTGCCAGCAGCGTAGACCAGGGAAACTATGGCTACACCTTC. This chain joins TRBV9 and TRBJ1-2, with TRBD1 as a possible D gene (5 bases). Germline CDR1 and CDR2: SGDLS and YYNGEE. Trimming removed 0 bases at V and 2 bases at J, with 8 bases between. This CDR3 has 14 amino acids. The full variable domain, its missing parts supplied by reference TRBV9 and TRBJ1-2, is DSGVTQTPKHLITATGQRVTLRCSPRSGDLSVYWYQQSLDQGLQFLIQYYNGEERAKGNILERFSAQQFPDLHSELNLSSLELGDSALYFCASSVDQGNYGYTFGSGTRLTVV.

The rearrangement uses TRBV28 and TRBJ1-1; no firm D call. CDR1 is MDHEN, CDR2 SYDVKM, per germline. V gave up 6 bases and J gave up 6 bases, with 14 bases separating them. The CDR3 has 13 residues. The CDR3 DNA reads TGTGCCAGCAGACCAACCCACCCGGCTGAAGCTTTCTTT. Translation gives CASRPTHPAEAFF.

This chain's CDR3 is CASSLAERDTQYF. The CDR3 DNA reads TGTGCCAGCAGCTTAGCGGAGCGAGATACGCAGTATTTT. The V and J genes are TRBV7-2 and TRBJ2-3, with D unclear. V was shortened by 0 bases and J by 5 bases, with 6 bases between the two germline ends. The CDR3 runs 13 residues. Germline CDR1 SGHTA, CDR2 FQGNSA.

The CDR3 protein is CASSPTGKETQYF. The DNA for the CDR3 is TGTGCCAGCAGCCCGACAGGAAAGGAGACCCAGTACTTC. J is TRBJ2-5 and V is TRBV5-6; possible D gene TRBD1, 6 bases. Trimming pared 4 bases from V and 5 bases from J, leaving 12 bases between. This CDR3 is 13 amino acids long. Germline-derived CDR1 and CDR2 are SGHDT and YYEEEE.

The chain uses TRBV19 and TRBJ1-2; possible D gene TRBD1, 5 bases. V was pared by 7 bases and J by 1 base, with 10 bases between. CDR3 length: 13 residues. CDR1 LNHDA and CDR2 SQIVND come from the germline V gene (reference sequence). The CDR3 loop is CASTNRINYGYTF. DNA for the CDR3: TGTGCCAGTACCAACAGGATTAACTATGGCTACACCTTC.

The chain is built from TRBV27 and TRBJ2-5; possibly TRBD1 for D (7 bases). This CDR3 comprises 14 residues. Per germline, CDR1 MNHEY and CDR2 SMNVEV (reference sequence). Trimming pared 9 bases from V and 2 bases from J, leaving 16 bases between. In nucleotides, the CDR3 is TGTGCCAGTGGGGGGACAGCGGAGCAAGAGACCCAGTACTTC. Translation: CASGGTAEQETQYF.

The rearrangement joins TRBV29-1 to TRBJ2-5; D not certain. Trimming removed 2 bases at V and 2 bases at J, with 9 bases between. Germline CDR1 SQVTM, CDR2 ANQGSEA. The length of the CDR3 is 13 residues. DNA of the CDR3: TGCAGCGTTGAATCCCACAGTCAAGAGACCCAGTACTTC. Translating it yields CSVESHSQETQYF.

The genes are TRBV29-1 and TRBJ2-3, with 10 nucleotides matching TRBD1. The V segment lost 7 bases and the J segment 6 bases; nucleotides outside the gene matches: 13. Germline CDR1 is SQVTM and CDR2 is ANQGSEA. This CDR3 is built from 15 residues. The DNA of the CDR3 is TGCAGCGCTAAGTCGACAGGGGGCGCGTTGGATACGCAGTATTTT. Amino acid sequence: CSAKSTGGALDTQYF.

J is TRBJ2-5 and V is TRBV18; 12 bases match TRBD1. This CDR3 has 15 amino acids. In germline, CDR1 is KGHSH, CDR2 LQKENI. V lost 4 bases to trimming and J lost 3 bases; unmatched junction nucleotides: 3. The CDR3 DNA sequence: TGTGCCAGCTCACTTGGGACAGGGGGCGAAGAGACCCAGTACTTC. This encodes CASSLGTGGEETQYF.

The chain links TRBV7-9 to TRBJ1-2; D gene unclear. CDR3 size: 13 residues. The ends were cut back, 3 bases at V and 6 bases at J, with 11 bases in the middle. Germline V CDR1 and CDR2: SEHNR, FQNEAQ (reference sequence). The CDR3 bases are TGTGCCAGCAGCTTGGGCGATTCGAATGGCTACACCTTC. Amino acids: CASSLGDSNGYTF.

V usage is TRBV9 and J usage is TRBJ2-1; D remains ambiguous. V gave up 4 bases and J gave up 0 bases, with 11 bases separating them. CDR3 size: 15 residues. Per germline, CDR1 SGDLS and CDR2 YYNGEE. The CDR3 reads CASSTYYSSYNEQFF. For the CDR3, the DNA is TGTGCCAGCAGCACCTATTACAGCTCCTACAATGAGCAGTTCTTC.

The chain employs TRBV5-8 and TRBJ2-1; maybe TRBD2 (6 bases). Per germline, CDR1 SGHTS and CDR2 YDEGEE. Deletions cut 3 bases from V and 15 bases from J, with 16 bases between. The CDR3 sequence is 12 residues long. The CDR3 nucleotides read TGTGCCAGCAGCTGGAGGGTAGTGGGGGGGTTCTTC. Its translation: CASSWRVVGGFF.

The chain is built from TRBV4-1 and TRBJ1-6, with D possibly matching TRBD1 (6 bases). V was cut by 3 bases and J by 10 bases, with 19 bases left in between. From germline, CDR1 is MGHRA and CDR2 YSYEKL. The CDR3 is made up of 16 amino acids. The CDR3 DNA reads TGCGCCAGCAGCCAGTTTATGTTGACAGGTTCCTCACCCCTCCACTTT. This translates into CASSQFMLTGSSPLHF.

The genes are TRBV27 and TRBJ2-1; 10 bases align to TRBD2. The CDR3 spans 14 residues. Germline V gene lookup returns CDR1 MNHEY and CDR2 SMNVEV (reference sequence). V lost 5 bases to trimming and J lost 6 bases; unmatched junction nucleotides: 4. This CDR3 reads CASSASGGLNEQFF. CDR3 in DNA: TGTGCCAGCAGTGCTAGCGGGGGACTCAATGAGCAGTTCTTC.

The J gene is TRBJ2-7, the V gene TRBV7-8; 8 nucleotides align to TRBD1. This CDR3 is built from 15 residues. Germline V gene lookup returns CDR1 SGHVS and CDR2 FQNEAQ. V lost 4 bases, J lost 3 bases, and 8 bases stayed unmatched. The CDR3 reads CASSYRTGLNYEQYF. The CDR3 nucleotides read TGTGCCAGCAGCTATCGGACAGGGCTAAACTACGAGCAGTACTTC.

The chain couples TRBV7-3 to TRBJ2-2, with a possible D match to TRBD1 (5 bases). The CDR3 sequence is 14 residues long. CDR1 is SGHTA and CDR2 is FQGTGA in the germline V gene. V gave up 5 bases and J gave up 1 base, with 8 bases separating them. The CDR3 spells CASSPDRNTGELFF. DNA of the CDR3: TGTGCCAGCAGCCCCGACAGGAACACCGGGGAGCTGTTTTTT.

The chain recombines TRBV9 with TRBJ2-3, with 11 bases identical to TRBD2. This CDR3 has 16 amino acids. From germline, CDR1 is SGDLS and CDR2 YYNGEE. With 2 bases clipped from V and 5 bases from J, the junction kept 7 bases outside the gene matches. In DNA form, the CDR3 reads TGTGCCAGCAGCGTTAGCGGGGGGGTTTTAGGAGATACGCAGTATTTT. This translates into CASSVSGGVLGDTQYF.

This clone was observed a single time. The rearrangement links TRBV6-5 to TRBJ1-2, with 8 bases matching TRBD1. V dropped 2 bases and J dropped 6; count of bases not matched to a gene: 5. The CDR3 runs to 14 residues. Germline CDR1 reads MNHEY; CDR2 reads SVGAGI. DNA for the CDR3: TGTGCCAGCAGTTACCAGGGGGCGGGTAATGGCTACACCTTC. Translated, it gives CASSYQGAGNGYTF.

V and J are TRBV6-6 and TRBJ2-7, with TRBD1 matching over 7 bases. This CDR3 contains 15 residues. After removal of 2 bases from V and 0 bases from J, the junction contained 4 bases not matched to a gene. Germline loops: CDR1 MNHNY, CDR2 SVGAGI (reference sequence). This CDR3 is CASSYATGTSYEQYF. Here the CDR3 DNA reads TGTGCCAGCAGTTACGCGACAGGGACCTCCTACGAGCAGTACTTC.

This clone was detected once. The rearrangement links TRBV11-1 to TRBJ2-7; 9 bases agree with TRBD2. The CDR3 extends over 14 amino acids. J lost 4 bases, V lost 1 base, and 2 bases had no gene match. Germline CDR1 is SGHAT and CDR2 is FQDESV (reference sequence). The CDR3 protein is CASSLGTSAYEQYF. CDR3 bases: TGTGCCAGCAGCTTAGGGACTAGCGCGTACGAGCAGTACTTC. Filled out from reference TRBV11-1 and TRBJ2-7, the complete variable domain reads EAEVAQSPRYKITEKSQAVAFWCDPISGHATLYWYRQILGQGPELLVQFQDESVVDDSQLPKDRFSAERLKGVDSTLKIQPAELGDSAMYLCASSLGTSAYEQYFGPGTRLTVT.